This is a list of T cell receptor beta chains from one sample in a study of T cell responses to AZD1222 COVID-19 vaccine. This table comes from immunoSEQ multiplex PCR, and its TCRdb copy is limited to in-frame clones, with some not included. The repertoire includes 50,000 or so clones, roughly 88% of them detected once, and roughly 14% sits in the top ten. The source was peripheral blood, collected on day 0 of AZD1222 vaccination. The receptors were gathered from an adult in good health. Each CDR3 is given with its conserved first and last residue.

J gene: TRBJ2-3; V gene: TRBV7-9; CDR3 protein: CASTQRAGSTDTQYF
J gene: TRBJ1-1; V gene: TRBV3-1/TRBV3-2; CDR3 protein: CASGVTGLGGTEAFF
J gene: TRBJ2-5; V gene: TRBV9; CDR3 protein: CASSVATLAAMETQYF
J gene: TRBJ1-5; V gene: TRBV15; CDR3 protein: CATSMAGRQPQHF
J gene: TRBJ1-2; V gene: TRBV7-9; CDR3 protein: CASSSRSSTGVRENYGYTF
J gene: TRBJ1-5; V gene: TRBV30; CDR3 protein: CAWSGTGNQPQHF
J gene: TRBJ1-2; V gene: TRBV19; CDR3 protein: CASSIVSHYGYTF
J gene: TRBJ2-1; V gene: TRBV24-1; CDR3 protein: CATSDAPAGGSNEQFF
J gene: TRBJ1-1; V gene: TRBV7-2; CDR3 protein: CASSGQGPGTEAFF
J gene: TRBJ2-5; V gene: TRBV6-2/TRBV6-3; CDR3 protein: CASSPRPPSGPQQTQYF
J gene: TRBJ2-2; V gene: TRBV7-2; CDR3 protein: CASSSLTAAGELFF
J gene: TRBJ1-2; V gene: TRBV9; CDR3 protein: CASSVSLDRDDGYTF
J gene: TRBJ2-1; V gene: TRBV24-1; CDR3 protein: CATSDSDPTIYNEQFF
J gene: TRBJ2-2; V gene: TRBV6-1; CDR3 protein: CASSDKRARRTGELFF
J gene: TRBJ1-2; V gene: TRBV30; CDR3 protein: CAWTGTGGIGYGYTF
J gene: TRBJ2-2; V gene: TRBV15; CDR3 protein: CATSRPGTGRSGELFF
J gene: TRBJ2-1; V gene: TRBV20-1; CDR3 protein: CSASPGTRAYNEQFF
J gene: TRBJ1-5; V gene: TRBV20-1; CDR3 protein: CSASRQGGNQPQHF
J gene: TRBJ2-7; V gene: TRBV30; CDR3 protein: CAWSTQGVSEQYF
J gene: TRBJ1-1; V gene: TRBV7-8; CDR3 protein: CASSERGRGTEAFF
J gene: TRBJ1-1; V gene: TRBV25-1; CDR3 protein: CASSNSGRNTEAFF
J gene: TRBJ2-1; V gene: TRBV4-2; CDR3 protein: CASSEGTSAYNEQFF
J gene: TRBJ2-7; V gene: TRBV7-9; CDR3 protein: CASSHGLYPYEQYF
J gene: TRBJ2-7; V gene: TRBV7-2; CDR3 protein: CASSPQYGSYEQYF
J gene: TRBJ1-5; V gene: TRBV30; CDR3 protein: CAWSAYRDQPQHF
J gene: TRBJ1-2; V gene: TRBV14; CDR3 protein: CASSIHRGLNYGYTF
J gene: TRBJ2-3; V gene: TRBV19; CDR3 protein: CASSIGQGTTTVEQYF
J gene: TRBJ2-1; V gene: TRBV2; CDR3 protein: CASSPLPSYNEQFF
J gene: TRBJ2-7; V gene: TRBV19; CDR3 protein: CASSISGQRGEQYF
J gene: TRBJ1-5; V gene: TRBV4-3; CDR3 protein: CASSQAPDRGQQPQHF
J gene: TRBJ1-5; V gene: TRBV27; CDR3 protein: CASRAMKAGLDSNQPQHF
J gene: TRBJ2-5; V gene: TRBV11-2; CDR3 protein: CASSYHTTGEGKTQYF
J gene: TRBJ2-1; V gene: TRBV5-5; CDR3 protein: CASSLDGTSGSYNEQFF
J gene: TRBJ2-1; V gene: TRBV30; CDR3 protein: CAWSRGLAASYNEQFF
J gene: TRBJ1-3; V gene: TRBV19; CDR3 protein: CASRSGPSGNTIYF
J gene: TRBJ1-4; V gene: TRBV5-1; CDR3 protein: CASSFSATNEKLFF
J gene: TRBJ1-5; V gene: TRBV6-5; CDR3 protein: CASSYGPRSNQPQHF
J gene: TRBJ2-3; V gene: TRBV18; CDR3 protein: CASSPTGGPTDTQYF
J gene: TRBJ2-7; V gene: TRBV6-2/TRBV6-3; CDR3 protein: CASSDSRPEQYF
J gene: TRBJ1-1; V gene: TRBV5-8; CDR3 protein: CASSPGRANTEAFF
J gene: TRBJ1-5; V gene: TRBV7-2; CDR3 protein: CASSLTGHPNQPQHF
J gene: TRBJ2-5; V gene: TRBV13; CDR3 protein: CASSLLGNQETQYF
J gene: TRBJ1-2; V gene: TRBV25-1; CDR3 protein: CASSGGYGYTF
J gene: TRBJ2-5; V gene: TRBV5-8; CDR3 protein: CASSPGTRGQETQYF
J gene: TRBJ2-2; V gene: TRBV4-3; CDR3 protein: CASSQETNLNTGELFF
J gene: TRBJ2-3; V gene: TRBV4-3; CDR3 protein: CASSQDQRSLSGSTSTDTQYF
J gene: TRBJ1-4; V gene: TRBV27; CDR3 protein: CASSSLQAFNEKLFF
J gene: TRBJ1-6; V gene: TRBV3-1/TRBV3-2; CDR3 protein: CASSQEWTVNSPLHF
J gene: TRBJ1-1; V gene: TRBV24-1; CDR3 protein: CATSPTGLNTEAFF
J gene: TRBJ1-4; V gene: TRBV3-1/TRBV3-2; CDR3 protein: CASSPLGTVGEKLFF
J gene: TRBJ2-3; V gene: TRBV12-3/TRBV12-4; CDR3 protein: CASSLGLDTQYF
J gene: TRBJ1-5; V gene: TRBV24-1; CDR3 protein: CATSDVRDPHQPQHF